The 3 T cell receptor beta chains below were found in one sample sequenced in a study of shared clonotypes between healthy human individuals. The protocol was immunoSEQ multiplex PCR, while the TCRdb copy is restricted to in-frame clones and leaves out a portion. The sample holds a few million clones; more than 80% are singletons and the top ten take about 0.37%. Sequencing was carried out using naive CD4+ T cells from PBMCs. Subset defined: CD45RA+ positively selected. The receptors derive from a man between 18 and 29 years old in good health. Some clones in this sample may be carry-over from other donors' samples.

This chain connects TRBV7-9 to TRBJ2-1, with D possibly TRBD2 on 6 matching bases. This CDR3 region has 15 residues. V lost 1 base, J lost 7 bases, and 14 bases lay in between. Germline CDR1 is SEHNR and CDR2 is FQNEAQ (reference sequence). The CDR3 DNA sequence: TGTGCCAGCAGCTTAGAAGCGGGCGGGGCTAATGAGCAGTTCTTC. Amino acid sequence: CASSLEAGGANEQFF. Full variable domain (outside the CDR3, taken from reference TRBV7-9 and TRBJ2-1): DTGVSQNPRHKITKRGQNVTFRCDPISEHNRLYWYRQTLGQGPEFLTYFQNEAQLEKSRLLSDRFSAERPKGSFSTLEIQRTEQGDSAMYLCASSLEAGGANEQFFGPGTRLTVL.

This clone was seen a handful of times. The chain combines TRBV5-1 with TRBJ1-1; perhaps TRBD1 as D (6 bases). Per the germline V gene, CDR1 is SGHRS and CDR2 is YFSETQ. Trimming took off 4 bases at V and 4 bases at J, with 17 bases between the two ends. The CDR3 consists of 15 residues. The CDR3 spells CASSRIQGGGTEAFF. The CDR3 DNA sequence: TGCGCCAGCAGCAGAATACAGGGAGGTGGCACTGAAGCTTTCTTT.

The chain is built from TRBV9 and TRBJ2-7; 9 positions match TRBD2. Per the germline V gene, CDR1 is SGDLS and CDR2 is YYNGEE. The junction had 12 bases not matched to a gene; V was cut back by 3 bases and J by 5 bases. The CDR3 spans 16 residues. CDR3 loop: CASSAQVSGGPDEQYF. The DNA of the CDR3 is TGTGCCAGCAGCGCCCAAGTTAGCGGGGGCCCAGACGAGCAGTACTTC.